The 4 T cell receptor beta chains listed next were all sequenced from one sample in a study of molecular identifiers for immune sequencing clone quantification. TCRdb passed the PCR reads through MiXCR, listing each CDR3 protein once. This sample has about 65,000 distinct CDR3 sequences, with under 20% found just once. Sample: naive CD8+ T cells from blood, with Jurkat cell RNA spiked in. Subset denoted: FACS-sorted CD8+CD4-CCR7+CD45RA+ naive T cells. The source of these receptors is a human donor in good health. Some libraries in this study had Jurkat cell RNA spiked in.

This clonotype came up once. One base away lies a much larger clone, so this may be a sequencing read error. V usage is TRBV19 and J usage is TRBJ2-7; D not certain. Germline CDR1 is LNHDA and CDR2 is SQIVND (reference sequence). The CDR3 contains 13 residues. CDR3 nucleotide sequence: TGTGCCAGTAGCCAATTCCCCTCCTACGAGCAGCACTTC. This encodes CASSQFPSYEQHF.

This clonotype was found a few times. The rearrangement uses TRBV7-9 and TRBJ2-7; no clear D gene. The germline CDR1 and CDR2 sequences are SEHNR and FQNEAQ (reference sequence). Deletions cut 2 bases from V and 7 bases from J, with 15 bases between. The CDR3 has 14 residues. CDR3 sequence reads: CASSLQTELGEQYF. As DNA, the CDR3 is TGTGCCAGCAGCTTACAGACCGAGCTAGGGGAGCAGTACTTC.

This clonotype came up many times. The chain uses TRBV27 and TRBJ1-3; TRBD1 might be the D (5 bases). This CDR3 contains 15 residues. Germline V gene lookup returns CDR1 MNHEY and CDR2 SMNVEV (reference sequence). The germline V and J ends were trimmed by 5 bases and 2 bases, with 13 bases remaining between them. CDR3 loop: CASSEGLLPGNTIYF. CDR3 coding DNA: TGTGCCAGCAGTGAGGGACTCCTACCTGGAAACACCATATATTTT.

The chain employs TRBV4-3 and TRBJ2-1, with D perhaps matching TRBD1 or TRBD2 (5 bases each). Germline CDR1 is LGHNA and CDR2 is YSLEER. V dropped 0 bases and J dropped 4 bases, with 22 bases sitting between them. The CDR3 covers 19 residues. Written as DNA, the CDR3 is TGCGCCAGCAGCCAAGATTATTCTGGGGGAAACCCTTGGTACAATGAGCAGTTCTTC. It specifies CASSQDYSGGNPWYNEQFF.